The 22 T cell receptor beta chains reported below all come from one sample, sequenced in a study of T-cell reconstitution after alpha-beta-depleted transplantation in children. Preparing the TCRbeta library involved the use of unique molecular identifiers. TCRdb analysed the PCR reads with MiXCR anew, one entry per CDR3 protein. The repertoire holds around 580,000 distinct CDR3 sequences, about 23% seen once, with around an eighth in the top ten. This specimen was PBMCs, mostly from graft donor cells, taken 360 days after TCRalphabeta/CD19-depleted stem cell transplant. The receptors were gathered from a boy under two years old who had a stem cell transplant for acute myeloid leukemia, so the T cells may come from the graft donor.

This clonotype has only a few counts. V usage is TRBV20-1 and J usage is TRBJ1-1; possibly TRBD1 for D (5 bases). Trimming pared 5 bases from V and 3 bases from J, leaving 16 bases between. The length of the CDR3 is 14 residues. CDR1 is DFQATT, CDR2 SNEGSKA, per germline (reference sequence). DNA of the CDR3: TGCAGTGCTGGGATACAGGAGGGGTACACTGAAGCTTTCTTT. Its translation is CSAGIQEGYTEAFF.

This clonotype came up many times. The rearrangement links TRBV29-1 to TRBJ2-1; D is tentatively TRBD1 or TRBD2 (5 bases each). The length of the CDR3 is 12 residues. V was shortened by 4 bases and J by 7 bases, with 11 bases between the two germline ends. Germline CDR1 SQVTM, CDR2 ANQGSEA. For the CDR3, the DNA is TGCAGCGTTGTCCGATGGGGGAATGAGCAGTTCTTC. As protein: CSVVRWGNEQFF.

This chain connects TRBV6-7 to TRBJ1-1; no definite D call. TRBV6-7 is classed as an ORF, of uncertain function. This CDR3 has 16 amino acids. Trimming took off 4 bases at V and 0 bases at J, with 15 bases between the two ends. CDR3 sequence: CASSLGLPLMNTEAFF. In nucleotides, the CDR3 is TGTGCCAGCAGTTTGGGGTTACCCTTGATGAACACTGAAGCTTTCTTT.

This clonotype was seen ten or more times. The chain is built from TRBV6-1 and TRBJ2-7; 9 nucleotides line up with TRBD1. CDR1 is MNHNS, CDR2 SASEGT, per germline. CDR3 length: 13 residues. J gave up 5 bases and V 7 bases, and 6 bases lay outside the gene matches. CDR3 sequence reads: CASKANRGHEQYV. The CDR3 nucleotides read TGTGCCAGCAAAGCGAACAGGGGGCACGAGCAGTACGTC.

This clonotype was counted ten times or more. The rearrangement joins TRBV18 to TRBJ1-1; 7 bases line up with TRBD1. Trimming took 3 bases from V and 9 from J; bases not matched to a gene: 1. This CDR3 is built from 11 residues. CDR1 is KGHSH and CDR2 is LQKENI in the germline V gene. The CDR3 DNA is TGTGCCAGCTCACCGGACAGGCAAGCTTTCTTT. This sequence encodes CASSPDRQAFF.

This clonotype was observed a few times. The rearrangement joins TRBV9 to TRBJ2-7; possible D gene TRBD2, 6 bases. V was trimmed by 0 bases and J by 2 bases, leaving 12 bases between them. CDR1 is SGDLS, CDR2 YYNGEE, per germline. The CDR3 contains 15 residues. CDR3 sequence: CASSVGSGPTYEQYF. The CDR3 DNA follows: TGTGCCAGCAGCGTAGGCAGCGGGCCTACCTACGAGCAGTACTTC.

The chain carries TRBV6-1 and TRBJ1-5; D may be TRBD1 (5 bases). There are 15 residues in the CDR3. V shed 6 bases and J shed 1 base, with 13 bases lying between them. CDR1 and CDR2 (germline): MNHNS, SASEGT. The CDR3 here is CASRRTSGSNQPQHF. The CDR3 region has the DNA TGTGCCAGCAGACGGACAAGCGGAAGCAATCAGCCCCAGCATTTT.

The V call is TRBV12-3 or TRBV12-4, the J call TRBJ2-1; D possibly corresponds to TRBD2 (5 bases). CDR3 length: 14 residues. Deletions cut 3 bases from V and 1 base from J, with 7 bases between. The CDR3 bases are TGTGCCAGCAGTTTCGGGGAGTCCTACAATGAGCAGTTCTTC. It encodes CASSFGESYNEQFF.

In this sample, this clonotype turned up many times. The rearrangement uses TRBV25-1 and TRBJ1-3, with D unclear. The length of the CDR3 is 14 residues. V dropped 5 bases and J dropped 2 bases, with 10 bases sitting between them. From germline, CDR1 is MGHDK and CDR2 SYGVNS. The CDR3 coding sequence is TGTGCCAGCAGTATCGGAACAGCTGGAAACACCATATATTTT. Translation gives CASSIGTAGNTIYF. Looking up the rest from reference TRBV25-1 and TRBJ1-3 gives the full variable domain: EADIYQTPRYLVIGTGKKITLECSQTMGHDKMYWYQQDPGMELHLIHYSYGVNSTEKGDLSSESTVSRIRTEHFPLTLESARPSHTSQYLCASSIGTAGNTIYFGEGSWLTVV.

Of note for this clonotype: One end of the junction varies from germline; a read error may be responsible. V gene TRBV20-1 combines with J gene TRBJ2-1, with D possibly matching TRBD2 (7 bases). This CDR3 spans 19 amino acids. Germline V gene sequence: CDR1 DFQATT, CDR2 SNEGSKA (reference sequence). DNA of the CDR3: TGCTGTGCTAGAGATCCCAGATTTGCGGGGGCCTATACCTACAATGAGCAGTTCTTC. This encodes CCARDPRFAGAYTYNEQFF.

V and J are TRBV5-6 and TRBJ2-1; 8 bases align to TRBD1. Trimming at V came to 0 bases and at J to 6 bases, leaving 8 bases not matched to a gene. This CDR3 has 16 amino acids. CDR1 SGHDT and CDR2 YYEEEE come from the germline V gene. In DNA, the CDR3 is TGTGCCAGCAGCTTGGAGACAGGGGAAACCCCCAATGAGCAGTTCTTC. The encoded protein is CASSLETGETPNEQFF.

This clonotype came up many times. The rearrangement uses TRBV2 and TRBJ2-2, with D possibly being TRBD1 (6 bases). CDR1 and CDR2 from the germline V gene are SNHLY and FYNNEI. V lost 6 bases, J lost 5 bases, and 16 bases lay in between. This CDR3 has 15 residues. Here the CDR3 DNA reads TGTGCCAGCAGGTCCGGCACAGGGTCAACCGGGGAGCTGTTTTTT. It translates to CASRSGTGSTGELFF.

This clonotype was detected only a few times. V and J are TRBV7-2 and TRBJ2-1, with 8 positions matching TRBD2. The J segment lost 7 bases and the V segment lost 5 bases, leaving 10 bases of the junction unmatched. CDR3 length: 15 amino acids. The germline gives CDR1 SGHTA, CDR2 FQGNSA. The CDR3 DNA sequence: TGTGCCAGCAGCCCTGAGCGGGGGCCGACAAATGAGCAGTTCTTC. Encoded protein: CASSPERGPTNEQFF.

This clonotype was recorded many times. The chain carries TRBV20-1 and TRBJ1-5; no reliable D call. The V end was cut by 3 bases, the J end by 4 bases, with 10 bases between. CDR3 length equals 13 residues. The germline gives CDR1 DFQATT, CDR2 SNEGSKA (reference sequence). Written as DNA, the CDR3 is TGCAGTGCTAGTGGCGTACTGAATCAGCCCCAGCATTTT. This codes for CSASGVLNQPQHF.

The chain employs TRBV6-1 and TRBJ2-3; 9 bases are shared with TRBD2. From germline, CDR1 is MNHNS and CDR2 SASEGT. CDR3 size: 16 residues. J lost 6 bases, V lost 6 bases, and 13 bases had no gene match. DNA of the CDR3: TGTGCCAGCAGAGCCCTAGCGGGGCAGCGTCATGATACGCAGTATTTT. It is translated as CASRALAGQRHDTQYF.

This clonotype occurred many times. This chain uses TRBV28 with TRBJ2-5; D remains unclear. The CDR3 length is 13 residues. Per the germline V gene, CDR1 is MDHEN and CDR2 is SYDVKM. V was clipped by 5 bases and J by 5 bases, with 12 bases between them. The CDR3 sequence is CASSRDPRETQYF. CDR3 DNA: TGTGCCAGCAGTAGAGACCCGCGGGAGACCCAGTACTTC.

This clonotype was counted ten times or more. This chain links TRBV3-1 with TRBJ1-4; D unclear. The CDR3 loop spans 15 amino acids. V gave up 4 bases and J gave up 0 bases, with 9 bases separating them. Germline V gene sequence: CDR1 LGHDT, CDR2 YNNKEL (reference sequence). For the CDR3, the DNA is TGTGCCAGCAGCCCTCATAATGCAACTAATGAAAAACTGTTTTTT. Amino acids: CASSPHNATNEKLFF. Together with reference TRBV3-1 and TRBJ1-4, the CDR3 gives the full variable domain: DTAVSQTPKYLVTQMGNDKSIKCEQNLGHDTMYWYKQDSKKFLKIMFSYNNKELIINETVPNRFSPKSPDKAHLNLHINSLELGDSAVYFCASSPHNATNEKLFFGSGTQLSVL.

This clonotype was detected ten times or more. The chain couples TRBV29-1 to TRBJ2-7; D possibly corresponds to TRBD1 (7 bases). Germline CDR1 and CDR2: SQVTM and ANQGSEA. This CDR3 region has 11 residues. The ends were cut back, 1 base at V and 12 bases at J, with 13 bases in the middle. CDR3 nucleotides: TGCAGCGTTGAAGCGGGGGACAGTTCGTACTTC. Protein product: CSVEAGDSSYF.

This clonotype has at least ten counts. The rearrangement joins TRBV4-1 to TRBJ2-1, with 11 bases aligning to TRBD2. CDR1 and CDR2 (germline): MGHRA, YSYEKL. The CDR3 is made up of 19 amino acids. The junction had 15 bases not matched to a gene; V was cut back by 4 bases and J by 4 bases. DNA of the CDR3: TGCGCCAGCAGCCCGAAAACTAGCGGGGGCTCCCTTTTATACAATGAGCAGTTCTTC. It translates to CASSPKTSGGSLLYNEQFF.

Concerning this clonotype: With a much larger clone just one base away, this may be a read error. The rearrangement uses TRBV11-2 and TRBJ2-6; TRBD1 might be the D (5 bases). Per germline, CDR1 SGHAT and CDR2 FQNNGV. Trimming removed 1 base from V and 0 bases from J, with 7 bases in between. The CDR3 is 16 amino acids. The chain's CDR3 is CASSLGQLSGANVLTF. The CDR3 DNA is TGTGCCAGCAGCTTAGGACAGCTCTCTGGGGCCAACGTCCTGACTTTC.

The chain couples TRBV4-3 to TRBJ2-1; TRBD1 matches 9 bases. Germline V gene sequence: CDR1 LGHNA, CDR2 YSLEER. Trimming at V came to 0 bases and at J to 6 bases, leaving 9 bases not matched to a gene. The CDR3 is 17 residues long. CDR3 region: CASSQEAGTGPLNEQFF. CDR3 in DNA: TGCGCCAGCAGCCAAGAAGCCGGGACAGGGCCTCTCAATGAGCAGTTCTTC.

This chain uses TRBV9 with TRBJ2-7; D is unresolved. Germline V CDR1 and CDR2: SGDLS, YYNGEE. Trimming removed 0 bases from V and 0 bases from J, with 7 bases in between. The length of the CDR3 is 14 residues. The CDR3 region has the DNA TGTGCCAGCAGCGTAGCGAGAAGCTCCTACGAGCAGTACTTC. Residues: CASSVARSSYEQYF.